This T cell receptor (beta chain) was identified in a study of Graves' ophthalmopathy and Graves' hyperthyroidism. The wider study: Peripheral blood sampling preceded any treatment and occurred at initial diagnosis.

Study results and limitations: Among thyroid clonotypes expanded above 0.001 frequency, most also appeared in blood.

The sample holds many counts of this clonotype. Its antigen remains unidentified. The germline gives CDR1 DFQATT, CDR2 SNEGSKA (reference sequence). CDR3 length: 15 residues. With 4 bases removed from V and 8 bases from J, the gap between germline ends came to 23 bases. TCR beta CDR3 amplification used RNA transcripts. HTBI primers were used in a first-round RT-PCR, which preceded a second-round multiplex PCR. MiXCR, run by TCRdb on the multiplex PCR reads, gives a single entry per CDR3 protein. The sample yields roughly 500,000 distinct CDR3 sequences, around an eighth seen once. If patients had other autoimmune diseases, uncontrolled infections, pregnancy or lactation, they were excluded.

The chain links TRBV20-1 to TRBJ2-5; D may be TRBD2 (6 bases). This TCR was sampled from a woman in her twenties or thirties with Graves' ophthalmopathy. The sequenced material came from blood. The CDR3 sequence: CSAKTRGYSRDTQYF. The CDR3 DNA reads TGCAGTGCTAAAACCCGGGGGTACTCAAGAGATACCCAGTACTTC.